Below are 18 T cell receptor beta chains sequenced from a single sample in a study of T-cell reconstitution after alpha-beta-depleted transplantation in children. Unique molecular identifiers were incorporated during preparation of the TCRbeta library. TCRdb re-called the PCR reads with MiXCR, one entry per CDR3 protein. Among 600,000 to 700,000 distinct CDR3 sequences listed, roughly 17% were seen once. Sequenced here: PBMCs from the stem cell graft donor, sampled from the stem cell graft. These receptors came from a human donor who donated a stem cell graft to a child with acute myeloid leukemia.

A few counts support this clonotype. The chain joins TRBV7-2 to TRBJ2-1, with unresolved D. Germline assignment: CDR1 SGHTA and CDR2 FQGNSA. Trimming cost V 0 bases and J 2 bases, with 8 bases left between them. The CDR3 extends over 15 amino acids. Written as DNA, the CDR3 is TGTGCCAGCAGCTTAGCCCCAGGACCCTACAATGAGCAGTTCTTC. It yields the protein CASSLAPGPYNEQFF.

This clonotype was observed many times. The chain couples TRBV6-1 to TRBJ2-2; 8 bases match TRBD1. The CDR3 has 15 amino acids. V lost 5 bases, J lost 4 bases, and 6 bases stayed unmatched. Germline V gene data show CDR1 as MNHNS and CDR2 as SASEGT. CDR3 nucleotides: TGTGCCAGCAGTCCCCAGGGGGCAGGCACCGGGGAGCTGTTTTTT. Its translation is CASSPQGAGTGELFF.

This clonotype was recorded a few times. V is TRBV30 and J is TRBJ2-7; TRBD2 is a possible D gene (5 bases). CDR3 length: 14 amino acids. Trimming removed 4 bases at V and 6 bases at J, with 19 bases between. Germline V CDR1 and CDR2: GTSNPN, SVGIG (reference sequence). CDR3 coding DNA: TGTGCCTGGAAACGCCACCTCCGGGAACTCGAGCAGTACTTC. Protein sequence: CAWKRHLRELEQYF.

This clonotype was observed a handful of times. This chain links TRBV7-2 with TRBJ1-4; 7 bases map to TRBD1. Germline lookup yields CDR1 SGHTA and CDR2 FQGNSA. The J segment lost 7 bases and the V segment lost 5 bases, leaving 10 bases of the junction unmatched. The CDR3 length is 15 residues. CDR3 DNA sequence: TGTGCCAGCAGCGCCACCGGGACAGTTCCTGAAAAACTGTTTTTT. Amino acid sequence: CASSATGTVPEKLFF.

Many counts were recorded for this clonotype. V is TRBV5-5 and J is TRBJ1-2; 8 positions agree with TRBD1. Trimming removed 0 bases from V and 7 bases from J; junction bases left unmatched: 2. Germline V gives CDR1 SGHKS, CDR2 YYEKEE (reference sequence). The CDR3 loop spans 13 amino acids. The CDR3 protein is CASSLGTGSGYTF. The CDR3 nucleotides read TGTGCCAGCAGCTTGGGGACAGGGTCTGGCTACACCTTC.

The CDR3, as DNA: TGTGCCAGTATCGATACTGGACAGTTACAACAAGAAGCTTTCTTT. It codes for CASIDTGQLQQEAFF. V gene TRBV19 combines with J gene TRBJ1-1, with D possibly being TRBD1 (6 bases). The CDR3 totals 15 residues. CDR1 LNHDA and CDR2 SQIVND come from the germline V gene (reference sequence). V shed 7 bases and J shed 8 bases, with 23 bases lying between them. Based on the CDR3 plus reference TRBV19 and TRBJ1-1, the full variable domain is DGGITQSPKYLFRKEGQNVTLSCEQNLNHDAMYWYRQDPGQGLRLIYYSQIVNDFQKGDIAEGYSVSREKKESFPLTVTSAQKNPTAFYLCASIDTGQLQQEAFFGQGTRLTVV.

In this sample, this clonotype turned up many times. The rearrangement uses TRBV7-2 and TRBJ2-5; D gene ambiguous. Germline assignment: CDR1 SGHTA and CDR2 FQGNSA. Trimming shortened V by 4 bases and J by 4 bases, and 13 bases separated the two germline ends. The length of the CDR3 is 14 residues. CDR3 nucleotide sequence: TGTGCCAGCAGCTCCTACTCGGGCGCAGAGACCCAGTACTTC. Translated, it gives CASSSYSGAETQYF.

The CDR3 bases are TGCAGTGCTAGAGGCGTAGGGCTAGCTACTAGCACAGATACGCAGTATTTT. Protein sequence: CSARGVGLATSTDTQYF. The rearrangement joins TRBV20-1 to TRBJ2-3; possible D gene TRBD2, 5 bases. Germline V gene lookup returns CDR1 DFQATT and CDR2 SNEGSKA (reference sequence). V was trimmed by 1 base and J by 0 bases, leaving 17 bases between them. CDR3 size: 17 residues.

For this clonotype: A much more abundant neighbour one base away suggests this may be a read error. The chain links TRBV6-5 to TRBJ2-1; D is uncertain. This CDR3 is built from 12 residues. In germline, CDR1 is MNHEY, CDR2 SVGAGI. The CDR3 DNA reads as TGTTCCAGCAGTTACTCCGGGAATGAGCAGTTCTTC. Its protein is CSSSYSGNEQFF.

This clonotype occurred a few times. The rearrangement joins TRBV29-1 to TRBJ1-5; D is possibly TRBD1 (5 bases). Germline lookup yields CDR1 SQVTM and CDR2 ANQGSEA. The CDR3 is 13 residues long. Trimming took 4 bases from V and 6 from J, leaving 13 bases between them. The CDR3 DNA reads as TGCAGCGTTGGGCAGGGCGACGGTCAGCCCCAGCATTTT. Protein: CSVGQGDGQPQHF.

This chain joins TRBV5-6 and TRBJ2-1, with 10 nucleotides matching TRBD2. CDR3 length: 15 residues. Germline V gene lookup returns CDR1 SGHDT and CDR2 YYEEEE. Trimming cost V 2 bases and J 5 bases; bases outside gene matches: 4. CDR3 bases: TGTGCCAGCAGCTTCGCACTAGCGGGGAACAATGAGCAGTTCTTC. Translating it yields CASSFALAGNNEQFF.

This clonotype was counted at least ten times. CDR3 amino acids: CSATRGQVYEQYF. CDR3 in DNA: TGCAGTGCTACTCGAGGGCAGGTCTACGAGCAGTACTTC. The chain links TRBV20-1 to TRBJ2-7, with a possible D match to TRBD2 (5 bases). V gave up 4 bases and J gave up 3 bases, with 13 bases separating them. Germline-derived CDR1 and CDR2 are DFQATT and SNEGSKA (reference sequence). The CDR3 consists of 13 residues.

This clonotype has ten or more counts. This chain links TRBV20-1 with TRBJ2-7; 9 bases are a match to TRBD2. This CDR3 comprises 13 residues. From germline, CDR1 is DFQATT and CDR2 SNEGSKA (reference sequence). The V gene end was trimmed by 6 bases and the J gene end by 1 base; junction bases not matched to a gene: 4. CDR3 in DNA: TGCAGTGCGTCGCTAGCGGGGTCCTACGAGCAGTACGTC. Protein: CSASLAGSYEQYV.

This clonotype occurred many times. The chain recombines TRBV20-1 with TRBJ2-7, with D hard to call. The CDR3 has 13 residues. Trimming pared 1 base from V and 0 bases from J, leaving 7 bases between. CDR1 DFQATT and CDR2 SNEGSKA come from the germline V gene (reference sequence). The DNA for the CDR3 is TGCAGTGCTAGAGGTCCCTACTCCTACGAGCAGTACGTC. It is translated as CSARGPYSYEQYV.

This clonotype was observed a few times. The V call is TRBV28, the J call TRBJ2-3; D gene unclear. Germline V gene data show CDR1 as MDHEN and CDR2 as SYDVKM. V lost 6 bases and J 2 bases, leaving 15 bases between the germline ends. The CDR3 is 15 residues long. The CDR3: CASRITFRLTDTQYF. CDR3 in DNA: TGTGCCAGCAGAATAACATTCAGACTCACAGATACGCAGTATTTT.

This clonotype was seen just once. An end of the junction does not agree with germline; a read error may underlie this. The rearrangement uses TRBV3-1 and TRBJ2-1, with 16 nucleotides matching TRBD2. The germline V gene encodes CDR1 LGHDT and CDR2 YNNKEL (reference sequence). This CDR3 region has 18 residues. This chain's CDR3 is CASCQGLAGGLSYNEQFF. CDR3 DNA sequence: TGTGCCAGCTGCCAGGGACTAGCGGGGGGGCTTTCCTACAATGAGCAGTTCTTC.

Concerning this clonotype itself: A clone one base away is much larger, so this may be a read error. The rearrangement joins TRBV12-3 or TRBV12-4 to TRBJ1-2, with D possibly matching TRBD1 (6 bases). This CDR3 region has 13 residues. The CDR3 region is CASSLSRGGGYAF. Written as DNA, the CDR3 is TGTGCCAGCAGTTTAAGCAGGGGAGGCGGCTACGCCTTC.

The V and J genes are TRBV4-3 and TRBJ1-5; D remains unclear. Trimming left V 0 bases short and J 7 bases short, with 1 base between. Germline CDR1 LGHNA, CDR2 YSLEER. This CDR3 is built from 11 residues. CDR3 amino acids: CASSQEQPQHF. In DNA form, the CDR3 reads TGCGCCAGCAGCCAAGAACAGCCCCAGCATTTT.